This entry lists 25 T cell receptor beta chains sequenced from one sample in a study of regulatory T cells in long-lasting Graves disease. HTBI primers from iRepertoire and Arm-PCR of CDR3 regions yielded the TCR beta libraries. TCRdb re-derived calls from the multiplex PCR reads in MiXCR, one entry per CDR3 protein. The table has 520,000 or so distinct CDR3 sequences, more than 10% seen once; the top ten hold about 8.3%. The time point denotes: newly diagnosed GD, antithyroid drugs for less than 3 months. RNA extracted from PBMCs served as the sequencing template. The same specimen was also included in a second study, on T cells in Graves' hyperthyroidism and ophthalmopathy.

The sequencing here drew on peripheral blood mononuclear cells (PBMCs), taken at new diagnosis, from a patient treated with antithyroid drugs. These receptors were collected from a young woman with Graves disease.

Ten or more counts support this clonotype. The chain employs TRBV20-1 and TRBJ2-5, with 9 bases matching TRBD2. There are 18 residues in the CDR3. Per the germline V gene, CDR1 is DFQATT and CDR2 is SNEGSKA (reference sequence). The junction had 17 bases not matched to a gene; V was cut back by 2 bases and J by 4 bases. In DNA, the CDR3 is TGCAGTGCTAGACCCACACTAGGTAGCGGGAGCTATCGAGAGACCCAGTACTTC. Translation: CSARPTLGSGSYRETQYF.

This clonotype was recorded many times. The chain uses TRBV7-9 and TRBJ2-1; TRBD2 aligns across 7 bases. The V and J ends lost 1 base and 9 bases, in that order; junction bases with no gene match: 9. CDR1 SEHNR and CDR2 FQNEAQ come from the germline V gene (reference sequence). CDR3 length: 15 amino acids. The CDR3 DNA follows: TGTGCCAGCAGCTTAGTTTCCGGGACTAAGAGTGAGCAGTTCTTC. Translation gives CASSLVSGTKSEQFF.

A note on this clonotype: A much larger clone differs by one base, so this may be a read error. The J gene is TRBJ1-3, the V gene TRBV7-6, with 9 bases lining up with TRBD1. The CDR3 totals 17 residues. V lost 1 base, J lost 2 bases, and 6 bases stayed unmatched. The germline V gene has CDR1 SGHVS and CDR2 FNYEAQ. The CDR3 region is CASSLGDRAGAGNTIYF. The DNA for the CDR3 is TGTGCCAGCAGCTTAGGGGACAGGGCAGGAGCTGGAAACACCATATATTTT.

This clonotype was seen only a few times. The chain combines TRBV6-2 or TRBV6-3 with TRBJ1-3, with D perhaps TRBD1 (6 bases). Germline-derived CDR1 and CDR2 are MNHEY and SVGEGT. The length of the CDR3 is 17 residues. V was trimmed by 0 bases and J by 0 bases, leaving 12 bases between them. The CDR3 is CASSYSPLRGSGNTIYF. As DNA, the CDR3 is TGTGCCAGCAGTTACTCACCCCTCAGGGGCTCTGGAAACACCATATATTTT.

As to this clonotype: A far bigger clonotype differs at one base, so this is likely a read error. The V and J genes are TRBV12-3 or TRBV12-4 and TRBJ2-1; D is unresolved. This CDR3 has 14 residues. V was pared by 1 base and J by 10 bases, with 14 bases between. This CDR3 reads CASSLGFHSYEQFF. CDR3 DNA sequence: TGTGCCAGCAGTTTAGGTTTCCACTCCTACGAGCAGTTCTTC.

This clonotype was picked up many times. The chain is built from TRBV20-1 and TRBJ1-6; D not resolved. The germline CDR1 and CDR2 sequences are DFQATT and SNEGSKA (reference sequence). The CDR3 runs 21 residues. Trimming cost V 0 bases and J 0 bases, with 24 bases left between them. CDR3 sequence reads: CSARDRSLSGSKNSYNSPLHF. The CDR3 coding sequence is TGCAGTGCTAGAGATCGTAGCCTTTCGGGCAGCAAAAACTCCTATAATTCACCCCTCCACTTT.

The chain joins TRBV19 to TRBJ2-3, with 8 nucleotides matching TRBD2. This CDR3 has 16 residues. Germline CDR1 LNHDA, CDR2 SQIVND (reference sequence). J gave up 5 bases and V 6 bases, and 13 bases lay outside the gene matches. The CDR3 loop reads CASRLRGVTSEDTQYF. The CDR3 region has the DNA TGTGCCAGTAGGTTGCGAGGGGTGACTAGCGAAGATACGCAGTATTTT.

This clonotype was counted many times. This chain uses TRBV2 with TRBJ2-7; 11 nucleotides agree with TRBD2. Trimming at V came to 4 bases and at J to 4 bases, leaving 6 bases not matched to a gene. The CDR3 runs to 15 residues. Germline assignment: CDR1 SNHLY and CDR2 FYNNEI. The CDR3 DNA follows: TGTGCCAGCAGTGGAACTAGCGGGAGTCGTTACGAGCAGTACTTC. It codes for CASSGTSGSRYEQYF.

This clonotype has at least ten counts. This chain links TRBV11-2 with TRBJ1-4; 8 bases agree with TRBD1. The CDR3 is made up of 15 amino acids. Losses at the gene ends were 5 bases for V and 10 bases for J; bases not matched to a gene: 12. In germline, CDR1 is SGHAT, CDR2 FQNNGV. Written as DNA, the CDR3 is TGTGCCAGCAGCGCGCCGACAGGGGTGCCACGAAAACTGTTTTTT. Translation: CASSAPTGVPRKLFF.

V gene TRBV11-2 combines with J gene TRBJ1-6; D is unresolved. The CDR3 is 13 amino acids. Per germline, CDR1 SGHAT and CDR2 FQNNGV. Trimming removed 5 bases at V and 7 bases at J, with 9 bases between. CDR3: CASSPYRNSPLHF. CDR3 DNA: TGTGCCAGCAGCCCCTACAGAAATTCACCCCTCCACTTT.

The chain combines TRBV29-1 with TRBJ1-1; D not resolved. V was clipped by 3 bases and J by 5 bases, with 10 bases between them. Germline CDR1 and CDR2: SQVTM and ANQGSEA. The CDR3 is 12 residues long. CDR3 loop: CSVDGQHTEAFF. CDR3 DNA: TGCAGCGTTGACGGGCAGCATACTGAAGCTTTCTTT.

This clonotype was seen many times. This sequence joins TRBV27 and TRBJ1-6; D gene unclear. The V and J ends lost 7 bases and 6 bases respectively, with 13 bases between them. This CDR3 spans 14 amino acids. Germline loops: CDR1 MNHEY, CDR2 SMNVEV (reference sequence). CDR3 coding DNA: TGTGCCAGCACCTCAAGACAAACTAATTCACCCCTCCACTTT. Translating it yields CASTSRQTNSPLHF.

This clonotype was seen ten or more times. V and J are TRBV5-1 and TRBJ2-3, with TRBD1 matching over 9 bases. This CDR3 has 16 amino acids. V lost 2 bases to trimming and J lost 6 bases; unmatched junction nucleotides: 10. The germline V gene encodes CDR1 SGHRS and CDR2 YFSETQ. CDR3 in amino acids: CASSLPRDRVADTQYF. CDR3 DNA: TGCGCCAGCAGCTTACCCCGGGACAGGGTGGCTGATACGCAGTATTTT.

This clonotype appeared many times. The chain couples TRBV6-1 to TRBJ2-1, with a tentative D call TRBD2 (6 bases). The CDR3 is 15 residues long. CDR1 and CDR2 from the germline V gene are MNHNS and SASEGT. Between the trimmed V and J ends, which lost 4 bases and 9 bases, there was a span of 19 bases. CDR3 sequence (DNA): TGTGCCAGCAGTGGGGGATTATGGGGAGGCGTTGAGCAGTTCTTC. Translating gives CASSGGLWGGVEQFF.

This clonotype was seen at least ten times. The chain couples TRBV3-1 to TRBJ2-3; TRBD1 matches 7 bases. The V gene end was trimmed by 4 bases and the J gene end by 4 bases; junction bases not matched to a gene: 8. The germline CDR1 and CDR2 sequences are LGHDT and YNNKEL (reference sequence). This CDR3 is 15 amino acids long. The CDR3 spells CASSLITTGADTQYF. DNA for the CDR3: TGTGCCAGCAGCCTGATCACCACAGGGGCAGATACGCAGTATTTT.

In its sample, this clonotype was seen many times. J is TRBJ2-3 and V is TRBV5-1; TRBD2 agrees at 14 bases. In germline, CDR1 is SGHRS, CDR2 YFSETQ. The junction had 6 bases not matched to a gene; V was cut back by 2 bases and J by 1 base. CDR3 length: 18 amino acids. CDR3 loop: CASSLGLAGGPGTDTQYF. The CDR3 nucleotides are TGCGCCAGCAGCTTAGGACTAGCGGGAGGCCCCGGCACAGATACGCAGTATTTT.

This clonotype has ten or more counts. V usage is TRBV20-1 and J usage is TRBJ2-1; D may be TRBD2 (6 bases). The germline V gene encodes CDR1 DFQATT and CDR2 SNEGSKA (reference sequence). The CDR3 contains 16 residues. Trimming cost V 1 base and J 4 bases, with 17 bases left between them. The CDR3: CSARVRSLAPYNEQFF. The CDR3 coding sequence is TGCAGTGCTAGAGTAAGGTCGCTAGCGCCGTACAATGAGCAGTTCTTC.

This clonotype was seen many times. The gene calls are TRBV18 and TRBJ1-3; D possibly corresponds to TRBD1 (5 bases). The CDR3 has 14 amino acids. Trimming took off 5 bases at V and 0 bases at J, with 8 bases between the two ends. From germline, CDR1 is KGHSH and CDR2 LQKENI. The CDR3 DNA is TGTGCCAGCTCATACGACAGCTCTGGAAACACCATATATTTT. Residues: CASSYDSSGNTIYF.

This clonotype was observed a single time. This rearrangement joins TRBV30 to TRBJ1-1; D unclear. The V end was cut by 1 base, the J end by 5 bases, with 5 bases between. The CDR3 consists of 11 residues. CDR1 and CDR2 from the germline V gene are GTSNPN and SVGIG (reference sequence). This chain's CDR3 is CAWSETTEAFF. CDR3 DNA: TGTGCCTGGAGTGAGACGACTGAAGCTTTCTTT.

Details on this clonotype: It is likely a read error, because the conserved phenylalanine at the end of the CDR3 is missing. This sequence joins TRBV20-1 and TRBJ2-7; 8 bases map to TRBD2. V was pared by 3 bases and J by 3 bases, with 7 bases of the junction left unmatched. Germline-derived CDR1 and CDR2 are DFQATT and SNEGSKA (reference sequence). CDR3 length equals 14 residues. The CDR3 here is CSARSPSGYYEQYL. The CDR3, as DNA: TGCAGTGCTAGGAGCCCTAGCGGGTACTACGAGCAGTACCTC.

This clonotype has a count of ten or more. CDR3 bases: TGTGCCAGCAGGGGTCAATATAGCTCCTACGAGCAGTACTTC. Encoded protein: CASRGQYSSYEQYF. V gene TRBV6-1 combines with J gene TRBJ2-7; D is unclear. Trimming left V 6 bases short and J 0 bases short, with 12 bases between. The germline gives CDR1 MNHNS, CDR2 SASEGT. CDR3 length: 14 amino acids.

This clonotype was counted at least ten times. The chain has TRBV27 and TRBJ1-5, with D unclear. The CDR3 runs to 10 residues. Per germline, CDR1 MNHEY and CDR2 SMNVEV (reference sequence). V gave up 2 bases and J gave up 7 bases, with 0 bases separating them. The chain's CDR3 is CASSLQPQHF. Here the CDR3 DNA reads TGTGCCAGCAGTTTACAGCCCCAGCATTTT.

The rearrangement uses TRBV6-2 or TRBV6-3 and TRBJ2-2; TRBD1 aligns across 10 bases. Looked up from germline, CDR1 is MNHEY and CDR2 is SVGEGT. The CDR3 contains 16 residues. V shed 2 bases and J 3 bases; nucleotides not matched to a gene: 3. CDR3 bases: TGTGCCAGCAGTTACAGCGGGACAGGGGACACCGGGGAGCTGTTTTTT. Translating gives CASSYSGTGDTGELFF.

This clonotype has at least ten counts. This chain connects TRBV11-2 to TRBJ1-1; TRBD1 matches 7 bases. From germline, CDR1 is SGHAT and CDR2 FQNNGV. CDR3 length: 16 residues. The junction had 5 bases not matched to a gene; V was cut back by 0 bases and J by 1 base. Written as DNA, the CDR3 is TGTGCCAGCAGCTTAGAAAGGGGGCTGTGGAACACTGAAGCTTTCTTT. Protein product: CASSLERGLWNTEAFF.

This clonotype was counted at least ten times. The chain employs TRBV30 and TRBJ2-1; D remains unclear. The germline V gene has CDR1 GTSNPN and CDR2 SVGIG (reference sequence). Trimming stripped 2 bases from V and 15 bases from J, with 20 bases between. The CDR3 has 13 amino acids. DNA for the CDR3: TGTGCCTGGAGTCCCCGGGCCGTTAAGGGTCGGTTCTTC. It codes for CAWSPRAVKGRFF.